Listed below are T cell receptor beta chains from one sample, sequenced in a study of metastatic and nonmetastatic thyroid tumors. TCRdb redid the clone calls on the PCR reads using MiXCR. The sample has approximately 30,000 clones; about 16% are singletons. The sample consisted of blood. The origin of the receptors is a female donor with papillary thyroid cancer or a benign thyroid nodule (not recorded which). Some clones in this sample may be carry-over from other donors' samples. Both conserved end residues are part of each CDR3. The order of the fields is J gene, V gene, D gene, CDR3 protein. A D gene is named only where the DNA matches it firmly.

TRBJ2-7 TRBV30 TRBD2 CAWSVPGRGYEQYF
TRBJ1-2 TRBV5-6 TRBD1 CASSPPPGGQGGPYGYTF
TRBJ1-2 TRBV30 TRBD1 CAWSRDRPYGYTF
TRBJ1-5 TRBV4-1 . CASSQDSSAQPQHF
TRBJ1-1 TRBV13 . CASSLGTVEAFF
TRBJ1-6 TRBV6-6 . CASSYSAENSPLHF
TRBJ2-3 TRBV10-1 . CANPVLVCYTQYF
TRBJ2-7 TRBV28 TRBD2 CASSYLAVYPYEQYF
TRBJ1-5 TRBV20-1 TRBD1 CSARTGGGYSNQPQHF
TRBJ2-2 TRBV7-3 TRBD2 CASSLGTSVNTGELFF
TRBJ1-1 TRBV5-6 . CASSSPGRGFTEAFF
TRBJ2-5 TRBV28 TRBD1 CASSFAPLGQGETQYF
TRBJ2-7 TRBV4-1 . CASSPVPFYEQYF
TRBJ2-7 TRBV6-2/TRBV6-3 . CASIYRVEAYEQYF
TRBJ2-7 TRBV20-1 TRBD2 CSARDPAGGPSYEQYF
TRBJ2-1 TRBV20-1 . CSARDYEQFF
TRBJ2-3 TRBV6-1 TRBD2 CASSRVSGTSDTQYF
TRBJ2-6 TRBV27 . CASSHSSGANVLTF
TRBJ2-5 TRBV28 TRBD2 CASSLFSLAGAETQYF
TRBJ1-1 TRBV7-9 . CASGFGGEAFF
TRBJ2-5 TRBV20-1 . CSAYPAGPVYSGAETQYF
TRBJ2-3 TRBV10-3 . CAVILGTGTDTQYF
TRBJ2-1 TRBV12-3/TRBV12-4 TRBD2 CASTIGRGDNEQFF
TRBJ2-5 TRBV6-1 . CASSATRRRETQYF
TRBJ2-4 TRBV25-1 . CASSANRGAKNIQYF
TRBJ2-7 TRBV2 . CASSEQEQAGYEQYF
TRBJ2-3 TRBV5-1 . CASSLGGSTNTQYF
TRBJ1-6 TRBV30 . CAWRDHSISYEQHF
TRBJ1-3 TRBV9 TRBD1 CASSFGQGPGNTIYF
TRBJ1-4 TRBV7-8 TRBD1 CASSLDRGLELFF
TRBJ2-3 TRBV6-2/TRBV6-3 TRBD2 CARRLAGDLTDTQYF
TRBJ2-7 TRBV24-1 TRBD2 CATASSGTSYEQYF
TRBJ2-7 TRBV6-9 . CASSYIERYSYEQYF
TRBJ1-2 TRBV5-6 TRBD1 CASSLGQGDYGYTF
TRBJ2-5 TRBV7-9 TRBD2 CASSPHASGEETQYF
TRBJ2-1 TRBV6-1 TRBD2 CASGLAGGTYNEQFF
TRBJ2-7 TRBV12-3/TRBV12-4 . CASSPGGYGKAHF
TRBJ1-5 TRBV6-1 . CASTQGLFSNQPQHF
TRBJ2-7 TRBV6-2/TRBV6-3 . CASSYPGVEQYF
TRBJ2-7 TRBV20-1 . CSARAPLRDGQYF
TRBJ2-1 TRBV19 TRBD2 CASIVGWEGPDEQFF
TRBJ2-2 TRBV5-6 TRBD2 CASSLRSLAVSSGELFF